Each of the 17 T cell receptor beta chains below was sequenced from the same sample in a study of T cell responses to AZD1222 COVID-19 vaccine. Clones were read by immunoSEQ multiplex PCR, and TCRdb kept only the in-frame ones, dropping some. The top ten clones hold 1.5% to 2% of a sample with under 200,000 clones, roughly 92% of them seen once. The specimen comprised peripheral blood, sampled on day 0 of AZD1222 vaccination. The receptors stem from an adult in good health.

V and J are TRBV4-1 and TRBJ2-7; D may be TRBD2 (5 bases). The CDR3 has 16 amino acids. The germline gives CDR1 MGHRA, CDR2 YSYEKL. V was shortened by 0 bases and J by 3 bases, with 15 bases between the two germline ends. CDR3 bases: TGCGCCAGCAGCCAAGAGGTCGGACTCGCCGTCTACGAGCAGTACTTC. It encodes CASSQEVGLAVYEQYF.

This clone has more than one count but fewer than ten. V gene TRBV12-3 or TRBV12-4 combines with J gene TRBJ2-2; D is unresolved. This CDR3 comprises 13 residues. V lost 5 bases and J lost 1, with 5 bases in between. CDR3 amino acids: CASSPQNTGELFF. As DNA, the CDR3 is TGTGCCAGCAGTCCCCAGAACACCGGGGAGCTGTTTTTT.

This rearrangement joins TRBV25-1 to TRBJ1-1; 11 bases match TRBD1. This CDR3 comprises 15 residues. The ends lost 2 bases at V and 4 bases at J; junction bases unmatched: 3. The germline V gene has CDR1 MGHDK and CDR2 SYGVNS. The DNA for the CDR3 is TGTGCCAGCAGTGAAGCCGGGACAGGGGGCACTGAAGCTTTCTTT. Amino acid sequence: CASSEAGTGGTEAFF.

The V call is TRBV28, the J call TRBJ1-2, with D unclear. This CDR3 is built from 12 residues. CDR1 and CDR2 from the germline V gene are MDHEN and SYDVKM. Trimming shortened V by 5 bases and J by 8 bases, and 12 bases separated the two germline ends. The CDR3 coding sequence is TGTGCCAGCAGTCTGCAGCCTAGGGGCTACACCTTC. Its translation: CASSLQPRGYTF.

This chain joins TRBV9 and TRBJ2-1; 9 nucleotides match TRBD2. In germline, CDR1 is SGDLS, CDR2 YYNGEE. CDR3 size: 15 residues. Trimming removed 2 bases from V and 8 bases from J; junction bases left unmatched: 8. CDR3 protein: CASSVAGGRIYEQFF. The CDR3 nucleotides read TGTGCCAGCAGCGTGGCGGGGGGGCGAATCTATGAGCAGTTCTTC.

V is TRBV19 and J is TRBJ1-6; D call uncertain. V was clipped by 2 bases and J by 4 bases, with 6 bases between them. The CDR3 runs to 14 residues. Looked up from germline, CDR1 is LNHDA and CDR2 is SQIVND (reference sequence). CDR3 sequence: CASSIQLYNSPLHF. The CDR3 DNA follows: TGTGCCAGTAGTATACAGCTTTATAATTCACCCCTCCACTTT.

This sequence joins TRBV6-5 and TRBJ1-2; D might be TRBD1 (5 bases). V shed 3 bases and J shed 7 bases, with 15 bases lying between them. The CDR3 covers 14 residues. CDR1 is MNHEY, CDR2 SVGAGI, per germline. CDR3: CASSYGRAVGGYTF. DNA for the CDR3: TGTGCCAGCAGTTATGGCAGGGCTGTTGGTGGCTACACCTTC.

The rearrangement links TRBV10-3 to TRBJ1-3, with no clear D. The CDR3 is 14 residues long. CDR1 is ENHRY and CDR2 is SYGVKD in the germline V gene. Trimming removed 0 bases at V and 3 bases at J, with 6 bases between. The CDR3 DNA follows: TGTGCCATCAGTGAGTCTGGCCTTGGAAACACCATATATTTT. Translating it yields CAISESGLGNTIYF.

V gene TRBV12-5 combines with J gene TRBJ2-5; perhaps TRBD2 as D (7 bases). The germline V gene has CDR1 LGHNT and CDR2 FRNRAP. Between the trimmed V and J ends, which lost 9 bases and 3 bases, there was a span of 20 bases. This CDR3 is 15 amino acids long. The chain's CDR3 is CASNEGGAGKETQYF. CDR3 bases: TGTGCTAGCAATGAGGGGGGGGCTGGAAAAGAGACCCAGTACTTC.

V is TRBV14 and J is TRBJ2-7; TRBD2 might be the D (5 bases). The germline V gene encodes CDR1 SGHDN and CDR2 FVKESK. V lost 5 bases to trimming and J lost 5 bases, with 16 bases between them. CDR3 length: 14 residues. The CDR3 nucleotides read TGTGCCAGCAGCGTGTCCGGGGTCCTAAACGAGCAGTACTTC. This encodes CASSVSGVLNEQYF.

The chain recombines TRBV6-5 with TRBJ1-5; D might be TRBD1 (5 bases). This CDR3 comprises 15 residues. The V end lost 0 bases, the J end lost 4 bases, and 10 bases lay between the germline ends. Germline V gene lookup returns CDR1 MNHEY and CDR2 SVGAGI. This chain's CDR3 is CASSYSKRGNQPQHF. The CDR3 DNA follows: TGTGCCAGCAGTTACTCTAAGAGGGGTAATCAGCCCCAGCATTTT.

The genes are TRBV7-9 and TRBJ2-3; D is tentatively TRBD1 or TRBD2 (5 bases each). V lost 6 bases and J lost 0, with 7 bases in between. Germline loops: CDR1 SEHNR, CDR2 FQNEAQ (reference sequence). This CDR3 comprises 13 residues. DNA of the CDR3: TGTGCCAGCAGATGGGACAGCACAGATACGCAGTATTTT. This gives the protein CASRWDSTDTQYF.

V and J are TRBV29-1 and TRBJ2-7; D tentatively fits TRBD1 or TRBD2 (5 bases each). This CDR3 has 14 residues. Germline V gene lookup returns CDR1 SQVTM and CDR2 ANQGSEA. V dropped 5 bases and J dropped 4 bases, with 18 bases sitting between them. The CDR3 DNA reads TGCAGCGTTAAAACAGGTTTCCGGGATTACGAGCAGTACTTC. This translates into CSVKTGFRDYEQYF.

The V and J genes are TRBV6-5 and TRBJ1-4, with 8 nucleotides matching TRBD1. CDR3 length equals 14 residues. V lost 0 bases and J lost 10; bases outside the gene matches: 4. The V gene's germline CDR1 is MNHEY and CDR2 SVGAGI. The CDR3 sequence is CASSYSRTGRKLFF. Written as DNA, the CDR3 is TGTGCCAGCAGTTACTCGAGGACAGGGAGAAAACTGTTTTTT.

In this sample, this clone turned up once. The V and J genes are TRBV6-5 and TRBJ2-7; D not resolved. The germline CDR1 and CDR2 sequences are MNHEY and SVGAGI. This CDR3 is 12 amino acids long. V lost 6 bases and J lost 5, with 11 bases in between. The CDR3 DNA reads as TGTGCCAGCAGATACACAGAAGACGAGCAGTACTTC. Its translation is CASRYTEDEQYF.

The chain combines TRBV3-1 (or the pseudogene TRBV3-2) with TRBJ1-4; possible D gene TRBD1, 5 bases. V lost 5 bases, J lost 3 bases, and 13 bases lay in between. The germline V gene has CDR1 LGHDT and CDR2 YNNKEL (reference sequence). This CDR3 comprises 15 residues. In DNA form, the CDR3 reads TGTGCCAGCAGCTGGCGTAGGACACCTAATGAAAAACTGTTTTTT. Translating it yields CASSWRRTPNEKLFF.

This clone was counted a few times. This rearrangement joins TRBV12-3 or TRBV12-4 to TRBJ1-2; weak D call: TRBD1 (5 bases). V gave up 1 base and J gave up 4 bases, with 7 bases separating them. The CDR3 is 13 amino acids. DNA of the CDR3: TGTGCCAGCAGTTTAGGACAGCTCTATGGCTACACCTTC. It translates to CASSLGQLYGYTF.